This TCR beta chain originates from a study of blood T cell repertoires in COVID-19. Background on the study: Both acute and convalescent COVID-19 samples were obtained from the United States, Italy and Spain. In each case, the material was cDNA or gDNA derived from T cells, B-cell-depleted T cells, or PBMCs.

Germline CDR1 MDHEN, CDR2 SYDVKM. With 7 bases clipped from V and 1 base from J, the junction kept 11 bases outside the gene matches. The CDR3 length is 18 residues. This clone was picked up one time. In the original processing: Amplification of reference gene primers was used by the study to estimate nucleated cell counts. Libraries were prepared by immunoSEQ multiplex PCR; TCRdb keeps only in-frame clonotypes and omits some of them. V, J and clone size are those of that table, while D and trimming were read from the DNA. The sample holds 110,000 to 150,000 clones, more than 85% seen once. V gene TRBV28 combines with J gene TRBJ2-6; 9 bases line up with TRBD1. Material for sequencing was peripheral blood. The clonotype originates from a man in his sixties with active or convalescent COVID-19. CDR3 coding DNA: TGTGCCAGCACCCCGTGGGGGACAGGGATTTCTGGGGCCAACGTCCTGACTTTC. Amino acids: CASTPWGTGISGANVLTF.